These 25 T cell receptor beta chains share one sample of origin, sequenced in a study of CD4 T cells in relation to SARS-CoV-2 and coronaviruses. Unexposed donor CD4+ T cells date from 2011-2018, before the COVID-19 pandemic. CD4+ T cells were isolated from the cells after around 9 days of culture. Which antigens these TCRs recognize remains unknown. Some clones are missing from TCRdb's copy, which holds only in-frame ones; the method was immunoSEQ multiplex PCR. The table includes roughly 30,000 clones, 75% to 80% detected once. Sequenced: CD4+ T cells from PBMCs, cultured in vitro. These receptors came from a human donor in good health.

This chain joins TRBV4-1 and TRBJ1-3, with D possibly TRBD1 on 6 matching bases. Germline CDR1 MGHRA, CDR2 YSYEKL. The CDR3 sequence is 19 residues long. V gave up 0 bases and J gave up 0 bases, with 18 bases separating them. CDR3 sequence (DNA): TGCGCCAGCAGCCAAGAATACAACAGGGTTAGTGGCTCTGGAAACACCATATATTTT. Its translation is CASSQEYNRVSGSGNTIYF.

The CDR3 nucleotides read TGTGCCAGCAGCCCGCGACAGGGGGGAAACACCATATATTTT. Its protein is CASSPRQGGNTIYF. The chain uses TRBV14 and TRBJ1-3; TRBD1 matches 8 bases. This CDR3 is built from 14 residues. The junction had 3 bases not matched to a gene; V was cut back by 4 bases and J by 4 bases. Germline CDR1 and CDR2: SGHDN and FVKESK. Combining the CDR3 with reference TRBV14 and TRBJ1-3 gives the whole variable domain EAGVTQFPSHSVIEKGQTVTLRCDPISGHDNLYWYRRVMGKEIKFLLHFVKESKQDESGMPNNRFLAERTGGTYSTLKVQPAELEDSGVYFCASSPRQGGNTIYFGEGSWLTVV.

The chain is built from TRBV19 and TRBJ1-5; the D is unclear. Germline CDR1 LNHDA, CDR2 SQIVND (reference sequence). Trimming left V 4 bases short and J 3 bases short, with 10 bases between. The CDR3 is 14 residues long. The CDR3 loop is CASSNGQLNQPQHF. The CDR3, as DNA: TGTGCCAGTAGTAATGGCCAACTCAATCAGCCCCAGCATTTT.

The genes are TRBV29-1 and TRBJ2-7; perhaps TRBD2 as D (5 bases). The germline CDR1 and CDR2 sequences are SQVTM and ANQGSEA. The V and J ends lost 4 bases and 0 bases respectively, with 10 bases between them. The CDR3 covers 13 residues. The CDR3 coding sequence is TGCAGCGTTGCCCGGGGATCCTCCTACGAGCAGTACTTC. Its protein is CSVARGSSYEQYF.

The chain carries TRBV7-2 and TRBJ2-7; TRBD1 matches 8 bases. The V gene's germline CDR1 is SGHTA and CDR2 FQGNSA. CDR3 length: 14 amino acids. V shed 7 bases, J shed 4 bases, and the junction held 9 bases outside the gene matches. CDR3 DNA: TGTGCCAGCAATCACGACAGGGGCAGGTACGAGCAGTACTTC. This gives the protein CASNHDRGRYEQYF.

The gene calls are TRBV4-3 and TRBJ1-3; 7 bases are shared with TRBD1. CDR3 length: 17 residues. From germline, CDR1 is LGHNA and CDR2 YSLEER. V trimming: 0 bases; J trimming: 4 bases; junction bases outside the gene matches: 9. The CDR3 loop is CASSQELYRGQGNTIYF. CDR3 nucleotides: TGCGCCAGCAGCCAAGAACTGTACAGGGGCCAGGGAAACACCATATATTTT.

This chain uses TRBV9 with TRBJ1-3; tentatively, D is TRBD1 (6 bases). The CDR3 consists of 17 residues. V dropped 2 bases and J dropped 2 bases, with 17 bases sitting between them. Germline V gene lookup returns CDR1 SGDLS and CDR2 YYNGEE. The CDR3 DNA is TGTGCCAGCAGCGTGCACCTCGGGGGGGGGCCTGGAAACACCATATATTTT. It yields the protein CASSVHLGGGPGNTIYF.

V usage is TRBV11-2 and J usage is TRBJ2-3, with 9 nucleotides matching TRBD2. The V and J ends lost 2 bases and 5 bases, in that order; junction bases with no gene match: 8. The CDR3 has 16 residues. Germline loops: CDR1 SGHAT, CDR2 FQNNGV. CDR3 in DNA: TGTGCCAGCAGCTTAATGGGAGGTAGCGGGGGAGATACGCAGTATTTT. Translated: CASSLMGGSGGDTQYF.

This chain connects TRBV18 to TRBJ2-1, with a possible D match to TRBD2 (6 bases). Per germline, CDR1 KGHSH and CDR2 LQKENI. V lost 1 base to trimming and J lost 6 bases, with 16 bases between them. The CDR3 contains 16 residues. The CDR3 sequence: CASSPLSHSGPNEQFF. The DNA of the CDR3 is TGTGCCAGCTCACCACTGTCCCATAGCGGCCCCAATGAGCAGTTCTTC.

This clone was counted only a few times. This chain connects TRBV11-2 to TRBJ1-2; 8 positions agree with TRBD1. The CDR3 has 15 residues. V gave up 4 bases and J gave up 3 bases; unmatched junction bases: 7. CDR1 and CDR2 from the germline V gene are SGHAT and FQNNGV. CDR3 nucleotides: TGTGCCAGCAGCTCCCTCAGGGGGCCACACTATGGCTACACCTTC. This encodes CASSSLRGPHYGYTF.

This rearrangement joins TRBV5-6 to TRBJ2-3; possibly TRBD1 for D (6 bases). The CDR3 sequence is 13 residues long. V was shortened by 5 bases and J by 5 bases, with 12 bases between the two germline ends. Germline lookup yields CDR1 SGHDT and CDR2 YYEEEE. The CDR3 here is CASSLGAGDTQYF. Here the CDR3 DNA reads TGTGCCAGCAGTCTGGGGGCAGGAGATACGCAGTATTTT.

This clone appeared a few times. V gene TRBV7-9 combines with J gene TRBJ1-2, with TRBD1 identical over 8 bases. The germline V gene has CDR1 SEHNR and CDR2 FQNEAQ (reference sequence). The CDR3 contains 13 residues. V lost 6 bases and J lost 8; bases outside the gene matches: 8. CDR3 sequence: CASSPQGARGYTF. The CDR3 DNA reads as TGTGCCAGCAGTCCTCAGGGGGCGCGAGGCTACACCTTC. Together with reference TRBV7-9 and TRBJ1-2, the CDR3 gives the full variable domain: DTGVSQNPRHKITKRGQNVTFRCDPISEHNRLYWYRQTLGQGPEFLTYFQNEAQLEKSRLLSDRFSAERPKGSFSTLEIQRTEQGDSAMYLCASSPQGARGYTFGSGTRLTVV.

This chain connects TRBV6-5 to TRBJ1-1; D gene unclear. Deletions cut 10 bases from V and 3 bases from J, with 18 bases between. Germline V gene data show CDR1 as MNHEY and CDR2 as SVGAGI. This CDR3 is 14 amino acids long. Here the CDR3 reads CATNSPREDTEAFF. The CDR3 DNA reads as TGTGCCACTAATTCCCCGAGGGAGGACACTGAAGCTTTCTTT.

J is TRBJ1-1 and V is TRBV19, with 8 bases matching TRBD1. Losses at the gene ends were 5 bases for V and 4 bases for J; bases not matched to a gene: 12. CDR1 is LNHDA and CDR2 is SQIVND in the germline V gene (reference sequence). The CDR3 extends over 16 amino acids. CDR3 amino acids: CASSFSLRDRFTEAFF. The CDR3 DNA reads as TGTGCCAGTAGTTTCTCCTTGCGGGACAGGTTCACTGAAGCTTTCTTT.

J is TRBJ2-7 and V is TRBV10-3; 7 bases line up with TRBD2. Unmatched junction bases numbered 6, after V lost 7 bases and J lost 0 bases. Germline V gene sequence: CDR1 ENHRY, CDR2 SYGVKD. The CDR3 covers 14 residues. This CDR3 reads CAIMSGRGSYEQYF. Here the CDR3 DNA reads TGTGCCATCATGTCGGGGAGGGGCTCCTACGAGCAGTACTTC.

The chain employs TRBV6-4 and TRBJ1-2; 10 bases align to TRBD1. The CDR3 covers 16 residues. Germline V gene sequence: CDR1 MRHNA, CDR2 SNTAGT. V lost 6 bases to trimming and J lost 3 bases; unmatched junction nucleotides: 10. The CDR3 nucleotides read TGTGCCAGCAGCCCCCGGTGGGACAGGGGAGACTATGGCTACACCTTC. Protein product: CASSPRWDRGDYGYTF.

This clone was detected only a few times. This chain uses TRBV4-3 with TRBJ2-7; no definite D call. This CDR3 is built from 14 residues. Germline values: CDR1 LGHNA, CDR2 YSLEER. V was cut by 0 bases and J by 2 bases, with 8 bases left in between. CDR3 region: CASSQDPGPYEQYF. The CDR3 bases are TGCGCCAGCAGCCAAGATCCCGGACCCTACGAGCAGTACTTC.

The rearrangement joins TRBV18 to TRBJ1-1; 9 bases are a match to TRBD1. In germline, CDR1 is KGHSH, CDR2 LQKENI. The CDR3 is made up of 16 amino acids. V lost 0 bases, J lost 0 bases, and 2 bases stayed unmatched. The CDR3 region is CASSPPGQGLNTEAFF. The DNA of the CDR3 is TGTGCCAGCTCACCACCGGGACAGGGCCTGAACACTGAAGCTTTCTTT.

The V and J genes are TRBV19 and TRBJ1-1; D gene ambiguous. This CDR3 spans 14 amino acids. CDR1 is LNHDA, CDR2 SQIVND, per germline (reference sequence). With 3 bases removed from V and 5 bases from J, the gap between germline ends came to 13 bases. CDR3 nucleotides: TGTGCCAGTAGTATGGTGGCGATGACGACTGAAGCTTTCTTT. Translated: CASSMVAMTTEAFF.

This rearrangement joins TRBV10-3 to TRBJ2-2, with 7 bases identical to TRBD1. Germline CDR1 ENHRY, CDR2 SYGVKD. This CDR3 region has 14 residues. V gave up 10 bases and J gave up 1 base; unmatched junction bases: 6. As DNA, the CDR3 is TGTGCCACCGACAGGGCTTGGAACACCGGGGAGCTGTTTTTT. Encoded protein: CATDRAWNTGELFF.

The V and J genes are TRBV4-1 and TRBJ2-4; D is perhaps TRBD1 or TRBD2 (5 bases each). The V gene's germline CDR1 is MGHRA and CDR2 YSYEKL. The CDR3 length is 16 residues. Deletions cut 0 bases from V and 3 bases from J, with 12 bases between. CDR3 DNA sequence: TGCGCCAGCAGCCAAGATAAGGGGACCGTCAAAAACATTCAGTACTTC. Encoded protein: CASSQDKGTVKNIQYF.

This sequence joins TRBV6-5 and TRBJ2-1; no reliable D call. The V gene's germline CDR1 is MNHEY and CDR2 SVGAGI. V was pared by 9 bases and J by 2 bases, with 11 bases between. The CDR3 runs to 13 residues. The DNA of the CDR3 is TGTGCCAGTGCGGACGGTACCTACAATGAGCAGTTCTTC. Its translation is CASADGTYNEQFF.

The chain recombines TRBV5-1 with TRBJ2-1; a weak D match, TRBD1 (6 bases). Germline assignment: CDR1 SGHRS and CDR2 YFSETQ. V was pared by 5 bases and J by 7 bases, with 22 bases between. This CDR3 spans 16 amino acids. The CDR3 DNA sequence: TGCGCCAGCAGTCCGCCCGGACAGAGTAATTTGAATGAGCAGTTCTTC. Encoded protein: CASSPPGQSNLNEQFF.

In this sample, this clone turned up once. The chain couples TRBV4-2 to TRBJ1-2; D call uncertain. Germline V gene sequence: CDR1 LGHNA, CDR2 YNFKEQ. The V gene lost 0 bases and the J gene lost 3 bases, with 8 bases spanning the gap. The CDR3 is 14 amino acids. The CDR3 DNA is TGTGCCAGCAGCCAAGATCGGAGGGACTATGGCTACACCTTC. It translates to CASSQDRRDYGYTF.

This clone was observed a single time. The rearrangement uses TRBV6-2 or TRBV6-3 and TRBJ1-5; D not certain. This CDR3 comprises 13 residues. Per germline, CDR1 MNHEY and CDR2 SVGEGT. Trimming removed 4 bases at V and 7 bases at J, with 11 bases between. The CDR3 protein is CASSFLDDQPQHF. The CDR3 coding sequence is TGTGCCAGCAGTTTCCTGGATGACCAGCCCCAGCATTTT.